The following is a T cell receptor beta chain sequence with its context. As processed by the authors: Amplification of reference gene primers provided the estimated nucleated cell counts. Using immunoSEQ multiplex PCR, the repertoire was profiled, and TCRdb retains in-frame clones only, with some absent. That table is the source of V, J and clone size, and D and trimming were worked out from the DNA. The table lists some 130,000 clones, under 90% of them singletons. These data belong to a study of blood T cell repertoires in COVID-19. Study-level background: The United States, Italy and Spain supplied acute and convalescent COVID-19 samples. PBMCs, B-cell-depleted T cells, or T cells were the source of the cDNA or gDNA that made up the material.

Between the trimmed V and J ends, which lost 7 bases and 2 bases, there was a span of 17 bases. The CDR3 is 15 amino acids. CDR1 and CDR2 (germline): SGHVS, FQNEAQ. The chain employs TRBV7-8 and TRBJ1-2, with D possibly TRBD1 on 6 matching bases. Specimen: peripheral blood. This TCR was recovered from a human donor in a cohort sampled during active COVID-19. The CDR3 is CASTLTTGDNYGYTF. CDR3 sequence (DNA): TGTGCCAGCACCCTCACGACAGGAGACAACTATGGCTACACCTTC.